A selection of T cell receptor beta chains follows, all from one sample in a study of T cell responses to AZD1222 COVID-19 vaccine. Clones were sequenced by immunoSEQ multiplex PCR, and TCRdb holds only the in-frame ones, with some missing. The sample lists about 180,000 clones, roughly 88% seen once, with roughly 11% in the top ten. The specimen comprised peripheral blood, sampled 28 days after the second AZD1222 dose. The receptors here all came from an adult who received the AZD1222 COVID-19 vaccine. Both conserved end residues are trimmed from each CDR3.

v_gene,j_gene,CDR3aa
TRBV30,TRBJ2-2,AWSGEEVTGELF
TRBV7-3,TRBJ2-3,ASSLDPPSGGPQLPTDTQY
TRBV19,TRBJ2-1,ASSIDRDLNEQF
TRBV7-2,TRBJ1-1,ASSFRAGRVAF
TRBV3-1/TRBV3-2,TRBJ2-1,ASSQAGVNEQF
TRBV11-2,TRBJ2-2,ASSHGLANTGELF
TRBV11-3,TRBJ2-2,ASSRSLPGELF
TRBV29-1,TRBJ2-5,SVEEGGEETQY
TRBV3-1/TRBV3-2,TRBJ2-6,ASSQVGISGANVLT
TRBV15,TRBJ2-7,ATSDGGFGEQY
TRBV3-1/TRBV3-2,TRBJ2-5,ASSTRSSVETQY
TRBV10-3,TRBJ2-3,AIRGAAGGPDTQY
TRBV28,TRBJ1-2,ASSLVPDNYGYT
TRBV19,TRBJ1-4,ASSTPGRDEKLF
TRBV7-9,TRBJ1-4,ASSLDFIGANEKLF
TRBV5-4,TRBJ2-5,ASSSRFQETQY
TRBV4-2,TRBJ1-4,ASSQGRGPNEKLF
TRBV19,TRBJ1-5,ASSQPDQPQH
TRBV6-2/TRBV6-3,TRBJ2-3,ASSTGGADTQY
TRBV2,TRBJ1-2,ASSEGQDINYGYT
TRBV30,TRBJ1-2,AWSSGGGGYT
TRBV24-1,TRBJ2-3,ATASDPGDTQY
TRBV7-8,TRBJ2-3,ASSLPGGGGGVDTQY
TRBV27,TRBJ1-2,ASSTSGWWGYT